The 22 T cell receptor beta chains below all came from one sample that was sequenced in a study of Graves' ophthalmopathy and Graves' hyperthyroidism. RNA transcripts yielded amplified TCR beta CDR3 regions. HTBI primers were employed in first-round RT-PCR, then a second-round multiplex PCR followed. TCRdb reprocessed the multiplex PCR reads via MiXCR and lists one record per CDR3 protein. This table has a few hundred thousand distinct CDR3 sequences, less than 40% appearing once. Sequenced material: peripheral blood or thyroid tissue (not recorded which). Every receptor here comes from an adult man with Graves' hyperthyroidism.

V usage is TRBV29-1 and J usage is TRBJ1-2; D possibly corresponds to TRBD1 (5 bases). The length of the CDR3 is 12 residues. Between the trimmed V and J ends, which lost 0 bases and 8 bases, there was a span of 10 bases. Germline CDR1 is SQVTM and CDR2 is ANQGSEA. CDR3 sequence reads: CSVEDGRGGYTF. In nucleotides, the CDR3 is TGCAGCGTTGAAGACGGGAGGGGCGGCTACACCTTC. The whole variable domain, remainder taken from reference TRBV29-1 and TRBJ1-2, is SAVISQKPSRDICQRGTSLTIQCQVDSQVTMMFWYRQQPGQSLTLIATANQGSEATYESGFVIDKFPISRPNLTFSTLTVSNMSPEDSSIYLCSVEDGRGGYTFGSGTRLTVV.

V usage is TRBV12-3 or TRBV12-4 and J usage is TRBJ2-7; 8 bases align to TRBD2. With 6 bases clipped from V and 7 bases from J, the junction kept 17 bases outside the gene matches. The length of the CDR3 is 16 residues. CDR3 region: CASSPDSGGHWGEQYF. The CDR3 DNA is TGTGCCAGCAGCCCCGACAGCGGGGGCCACTGGGGGGAGCAGTACTTC.

This clonotype was detected ten times or more. This CDR3 is CASSNRFRGSYEQYF. In nucleotides, the CDR3 is TGTGCCAGTTCGAATAGATTCAGAGGGTCCTACGAGCAGTACTTC. This chain joins TRBV4-2 and TRBJ2-7; TRBD2 is a possible D gene (5 bases). V dropped 9 bases and J dropped 1 base, with 19 bases sitting between them. This CDR3 is built from 15 residues. The germline CDR1 and CDR2 sequences are LGHNA and YNFKEQ.

Many counts were recorded for this clonotype. The chain recombines TRBV9 with TRBJ1-1; D unresolved. The CDR3 covers 14 residues. Trimming pared 3 bases from V and 1 base from J, leaving 10 bases between. The germline CDR1 and CDR2 sequences are SGDLS and YYNGEE. The CDR3 spells CASSAETRNTEAFF. The CDR3 nucleotides are TGTGCCAGCAGCGCTGAGACGAGGAACACTGAAGCTTTCTTT.

This chain joins TRBV2 and TRBJ2-5; D is unclear. The V end lost 8 bases, the J end lost 2 bases, and 12 bases lay between the germline ends. Germline CDR1 SNHLY, CDR2 FYNNEI. CDR3 length equals 13 residues. The CDR3 spells CASVGIRQETQYF. DNA of the CDR3: TGTGCCAGCGTTGGCATCAGGCAAGAGACCCAGTACTTC.

The rearrangement uses TRBV18 and TRBJ1-1; D remains unclear. The CDR3 contains 16 residues. The germline gives CDR1 KGHSH, CDR2 LQKENI. V was trimmed by 1 base and J by 0 bases, leaving 12 bases between them. The CDR3 loop is CASSPLSAAMNTEAFF. The CDR3 bases are TGTGCCAGCTCACCACTATCTGCAGCCATGAACACTGAAGCTTTCTTT.

This chain joins TRBV30 and TRBJ1-2; TRBD1 matches 9 bases. The CDR3 length is 12 residues. The J segment lost 6 bases and the V segment lost 4 bases, leaving 3 bases of the junction unmatched. Germline CDR1 reads GTSNPN; CDR2 reads SVGIG (reference sequence). The DNA for the CDR3 is TGTGCCTGGACGGGACAGGGAGATGGCTACACCTTC. It translates to CAWTGQGDGYTF.

In this sample, this clonotype turned up many times. The V gene is TRBV13, the J gene TRBJ2-5; D may be TRBD2 (5 bases). Germline-derived CDR1 and CDR2 are PRHDT and FYEKMQ (reference sequence). The CDR3 has 15 amino acids. V was trimmed by 2 bases and J by 2 bases, leaving 12 bases between them. DNA of the CDR3: TGTGCCAGCAGCTTAAACGGACTTATGCAAGAGACCCAGTACTTC. It codes for CASSLNGLMQETQYF.

This chain links TRBV2 with TRBJ1-6; D might be TRBD1 (5 bases). Trimming stripped 7 bases from V and 10 bases from J, with 17 bases between. The CDR3 length is 14 residues. The germline CDR1 and CDR2 sequences are SNHLY and FYNNEI. The CDR3 DNA reads TGTGCCAGCACCGGGGACCGGGACGTCTCACCCCTCCACTTT. It encodes CASTGDRDVSPLHF.

In this sample, this clonotype turned up many times. The V gene is TRBV13, the J gene TRBJ1-1; no clear D gene. The CDR3 is 11 amino acids. Per germline, CDR1 PRHDT and CDR2 FYEKMQ (reference sequence). V lost 1 base, J lost 11 bases, and 8 bases lay in between. The CDR3 reads CASSLVLGAFF. CDR3 sequence (DNA): TGTGCCAGCAGCTTAGTCTTGGGGGCTTTCTTT.

The CDR3, as DNA: TGTGCCACCAGCATGACGGACCAAGAGACCCAGTACTTC. Its translation: CATSMTDQETQYF. The chain couples TRBV15 to TRBJ2-5; no clear D gene. In germline, CDR1 is LNHNV, CDR2 YYDKDF (reference sequence). This CDR3 is built from 13 residues. The germline V and J ends were trimmed by 4 bases and 0 bases, with 6 bases remaining between them.

In this sample, this clonotype turned up many times. The rearrangement links TRBV12-3 or TRBV12-4 to TRBJ1-5; D is undetermined. This CDR3 contains 13 residues. V lost 5 bases to trimming and J lost 2 bases, with 7 bases between them. CDR3 DNA: TGTGCCAGCAGTCCGTTGGGCAATCAGCCCCAGCATTTT. Translating it yields CASSPLGNQPQHF.

This clonotype was observed a few times. The chain is built from TRBV10-3 and TRBJ2-7; unclear D gene. CDR3 length equals 13 residues. Trimming removed 10 bases from V and 3 bases from J, with 16 bases in between. Germline lookup yields CDR1 ENHRY and CDR2 SYGVKD. The DNA for the CDR3 is TGTGCCAGCTCACCAGGCGGATTCTACGAGCAGTACTTC. Encoded protein: CASSPGGFYEQYF.

This clonotype has a count of ten or more. This sequence joins TRBV5-1 and TRBJ1-2; D may be TRBD1 (5 bases). Germline-derived CDR1 and CDR2 are SGHRS and YFSETQ. V lost 0 bases and J lost 7, with 7 bases in between. The CDR3 totals 12 residues. Written as DNA, the CDR3 is TGCGCCAGCAGCTTGGACAGGACTGGCTACACCTTC. As protein: CASSLDRTGYTF.

The chain combines TRBV7-3 with TRBJ1-6, with 12 bases matching TRBD1. Germline V lookup: CDR1 SGHTA, CDR2 FQGTGA. This CDR3 region has 18 residues. J was trimmed by 8 bases and V by 4 bases; bases with no gene match: 12. The CDR3 spells CASSSSTSGTGGHSPLHF. The DNA of the CDR3 is TGTGCCAGCAGCTCTTCGACTAGCGGGACAGGGGGCCATTCACCCCTCCACTTT.

As for this clonotype: One base away lies a much larger clone, so this may be a sequencing read error. The chain is built from TRBV2 and TRBJ1-1; D is ambiguous. The CDR3 consists of 11 residues. CDR1 SNHLY and CDR2 FYNNEI come from the germline V gene. The V end was cut by 5 bases, the J end by 10 bases, with 11 bases between. In DNA form, the CDR3 reads TGTGCCAGCAGTTACACAGATGTAGCTTTCTTT. This encodes CASSYTDVAFF.

There are many counts of this clonotype. The rearrangement links TRBV5-6 to TRBJ1-3; no clear D. V was clipped by 1 base and J by 4 bases, with 3 bases between them. Germline V gene sequence: CDR1 SGHDT, CDR2 YYEEEE. This CDR3 is built from 12 residues. The CDR3 DNA reads TGTGCCAGCAGCTTGATGGGAAACACCATATATTTT. Encoded protein: CASSLMGNTIYF.

At least ten counts were recorded for this clonotype. This chain uses TRBV2 with TRBJ1-2, with a tentative D call TRBD1 (6 bases). Trimming took 9 bases from V and 7 from J, leaving 12 bases between them. Germline loops: CDR1 SNHLY, CDR2 FYNNEI. The CDR3 runs 11 residues. CDR3 loop: CASRWTAGYTF. The CDR3 coding sequence is TGTGCCAGTCGATGGACAGCTGGCTACACCTTC.

This clonotype has a count of ten or more. The J gene is TRBJ2-5, the V gene TRBV9; 12 bases are shared with TRBD2. CDR3 length: 20 amino acids. V lost 1 base to trimming and J lost 1 base; unmatched junction nucleotides: 14. Per the germline V gene, CDR1 is SGDLS and CDR2 is YYNGEE. This chain's CDR3 is CASSVSRTGLAGRIQETQYF. The CDR3 region has the DNA TGTGCCAGCAGCGTATCCAGGACGGGACTAGCGGGTCGGATCCAAGAGACCCAGTACTTC. The whole variable domain, filled in from reference TRBV9 and TRBJ2-5, reads DSGVTQTPKHLITATGQRVTLRCSPRSGDLSVYWYQQSLDQGLQFLIQYYNGEERAKGNILERFSAQQFPDLHSELNLSSLELGDSALYFCASSVSRTGLAGRIQETQYFGPGTRLLVL.

This chain joins TRBV27 and TRBJ2-7; D remains unclear. The CDR3 is made up of 12 amino acids. In germline, CDR1 is MNHEY, CDR2 SMNVEV (reference sequence). Trimming removed 4 bases at V and 5 bases at J, with 9 bases between. In DNA, the CDR3 is TGTGCCAGCAGTTGGGCGGTTAACGAGCAGTACTTC. Its protein product is CASSWAVNEQYF.

This clonotype was counted many times. The chain employs TRBV2 and TRBJ2-5; TRBD2 might be the D (5 bases). Germline V CDR1 and CDR2: SNHLY, FYNNEI. The V end was cut by 7 bases, the J end by 2 bases, with 14 bases between. This CDR3 has 14 amino acids. The DNA of the CDR3 is TGTGCCAGCATCCCAGCGGACCGTCAAGAGACCCAGTACTTC. Encoded protein: CASIPADRQETQYF.

This clonotype was recorded once. V is TRBV29-1 and J is TRBJ1-2, with 7 nucleotides matching TRBD1. The V and J ends lost 4 bases and 0 bases, in that order; junction bases with no gene match: 5. Per the germline V gene, CDR1 is SQVTM and CDR2 is ANQGSEA. The CDR3 totals 14 residues. The CDR3 sequence is CSVGQGHPNYGYTF. DNA for the CDR3: TGCAGCGTTGGACAGGGACATCCTAACTATGGCTACACCTTC.